These 12 T cell receptor beta chains share one sample of origin, sequenced in a study of shared clonotypes between healthy human individuals. Assay used: immunoSEQ multiplex PCR; TCRdb lists only in-frame clones, some missing. In the table there are around 1.9 million clones, roughly 91% of which are singletons. Naive CD8 isolation took CD45RO-negative cells positively selected for CCR7 and excluded terminally differentiated effector memory CD45RA+ cells. What was sequenced was naive CD8+ T cells from PBMCs. The source of these receptors is a man younger than 35 in good health. Some clones in this sample may be carry-over from other donors' samples.

The chain uses TRBV29-1 and TRBJ2-5; the match to TRBD2 covers 10 bases. This CDR3 has 15 residues. Germline V gene sequence: CDR1 SQVTM, CDR2 ANQGSEA. With V trimmed by 5 bases and J by 3 bases, 9 bases remained unmatched. Here the CDR3 reads CSVSGGTSVKETQYF. The CDR3 coding sequence is TGCAGCGTTTCGGGCGGGACTAGCGTTAAAGAGACCCAGTACTTC.

CDR3 nucleotides: TGTGCCAGCACCCCGGCGGGTAATGAAAAACTGTTTTTT. This sequence encodes CASTPAGNEKLFF. This chain uses TRBV27 with TRBJ1-4; no clear D gene. CDR3 size: 13 residues. Trimming stripped 7 bases from V and 4 bases from J, with 10 bases between. CDR1 is MNHEY, CDR2 SMNVEV, per germline (reference sequence).

The chain recombines TRBV4-1 with TRBJ1-1; 10 bases match TRBD1. The CDR3 is 14 residues long. The germline CDR1 and CDR2 sequences are MGHRA and YSYEKL. V trimming: 0 bases; J trimming: 6 bases; junction bases outside the gene matches: 1. DNA of the CDR3: TGCGCCAGCAGCCAAGAGACAGGGGGCCCTGAAGCTTTCTTT. It codes for CASSQETGGPEAFF.

The chain recombines TRBV19 with TRBJ2-1, with TRBD1 matching 9 bases. V lost 5 bases and J lost 2; bases outside the gene matches: 4. CDR1 and CDR2 (germline): LNHDA, SQIVND (reference sequence). The CDR3 extends over 15 amino acids. The CDR3 region has the DNA TGTGCCAGTAGTCCGGGGACAGGGCCCTACAATGAGCAGTTCTTC. It codes for CASSPGTGPYNEQFF.

The rearrangement uses TRBV28 and TRBJ1-2; D gene uncertain. CDR1 is MDHEN and CDR2 is SYDVKM in the germline V gene. The CDR3 covers 16 residues. V was cut by 3 bases and J by 4 bases, with 18 bases left in between. CDR3 region: CASSFGSFRHGYGYTF. CDR3 DNA sequence: TGTGCCAGCAGTTTCGGGTCGTTCCGGCACGGCTATGGCTACACCTTC.

To note about this clone: This CDR3 is also generated by other DNA sequences in the sample. This chain joins TRBV27 and TRBJ2-7, with D possibly called TRBD1 or TRBD2 (5 bases each). The CDR3 length is 14 residues. V was pared by 3 bases and J by 2 bases, with 11 bases between. The V gene's germline CDR1 is MNHEY and CDR2 SMNVEV (reference sequence). The CDR3 bases are TGTGCCAGCAGTTTGAGGGGATCTACCTACGAGCAGTACTTC. Its translation is CASSLRGSTYEQYF.

This rearrangement joins TRBV28 to TRBJ1-5; a possible D gene is TRBD1 (6 bases). CDR1 is MDHEN and CDR2 is SYDVKM in the germline V gene. The CDR3 is 14 amino acids. Trimming cost V 3 bases and J 5 bases, with 11 bases left between them. For the CDR3, the DNA is TGTGCCAGCAGTTTGATACAGGGACATCAGCCCCAGCATTTT. Translating gives CASSLIQGHQPQHF.

The chain joins TRBV7-8 to TRBJ2-7; possibly TRBD1 for D (7 bases). The CDR3 covers 12 residues. The V gene lost 1 base and the J gene lost 9 bases, with 10 bases spanning the gap. The germline CDR1 and CDR2 sequences are SGHVS and FQNEAQ. The CDR3 nucleotides are TGTGCCAGCAGCTTAGACAGGGGAGGGCAGTACTTC. Translating it yields CASSLDRGGQYF.

This clone was seen just once. This chain joins TRBV21-1 and TRBJ2-1; no DNA check was done on the table's D call, TRBD2. TRBV21-1 has pseudogene status. The CDR3 has 18 residues. CDR3 region: CASSPGLPGRASGNEQFF. The CDR3 bases are TGTGCCAGCAGCCCCGGACTACCTGGACGTGCAAGTGGCAATGAGCAGTTCTTC.

The rearrangement joins TRBV6-1 to TRBJ1-2, with 7 bases that match TRBD1. The CDR3 runs 15 residues. Germline V CDR1 and CDR2: MNHNS, SASEGT. V shed 4 bases and J 2 bases; nucleotides not matched to a gene: 7. CDR3 bases: TGTGCCAGCAGTGGGGGACAGAGCCCCAACTATGGCTACACCTTC. Its translation is CASSGGQSPNYGYTF.

This sequence joins TRBV7-7 and TRBJ2-7; 8 bases are a match to TRBD1. Germline trimming cut 5 bases from V and 3 bases from J; bases unmatched to any gene: 6. Germline V CDR1 and CDR2: SSHAT, FNYEAQ (reference sequence). This CDR3 has 14 amino acids. The CDR3 bases are TGTGCCAGCAGCCCATACAGGGGGAGCTACGAGCAGTACTTC. This gives the protein CASSPYRGSYEQYF.

The genes are TRBV12-5 and TRBJ2-1, with D tentatively TRBD1 or TRBD2 (6 bases each). Germline CDR1 LGHNT, CDR2 FRNRAP. Trimming removed 0 bases from V and 8 bases from J, with 14 bases in between. The CDR3 consists of 15 residues. Written as DNA, the CDR3 is TGTGCTAGTGGTTTGGTACCAGCGGAGGGGGATGAGCAGTTCTTC. Protein: CASGLVPAEGDEQFF. The entire variable domain, with the rest obtained from reference TRBV12-5 and TRBJ2-1, is as follows: DARVTQTPRHKVTEMGQEVTMRCQPILGHNTVFWYRQTMMQGLELLAYFRNRAPLDDSGMPKDRFSAEMPDATLATLKIQPSEPRDSAVYFCASGLVPAEGDEQFFGPGTRLTVL.